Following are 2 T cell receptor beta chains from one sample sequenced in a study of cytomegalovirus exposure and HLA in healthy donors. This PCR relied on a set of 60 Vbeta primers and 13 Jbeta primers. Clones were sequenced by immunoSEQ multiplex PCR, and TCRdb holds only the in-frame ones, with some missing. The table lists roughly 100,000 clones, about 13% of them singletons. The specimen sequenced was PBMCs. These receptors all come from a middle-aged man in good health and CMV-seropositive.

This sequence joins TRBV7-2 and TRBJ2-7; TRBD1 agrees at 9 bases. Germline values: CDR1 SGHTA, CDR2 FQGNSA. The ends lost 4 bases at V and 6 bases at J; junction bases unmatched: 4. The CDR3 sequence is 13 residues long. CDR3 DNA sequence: TGTGCCAGCAGCTGGGACAGGGTCGTCGAGCAGTACTTC. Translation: CASSWDRVVEQYF.

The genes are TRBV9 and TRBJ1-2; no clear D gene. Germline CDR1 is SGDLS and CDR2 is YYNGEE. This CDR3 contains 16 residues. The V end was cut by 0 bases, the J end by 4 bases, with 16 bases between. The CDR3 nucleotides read TGTGCCAGCAGCGTAGAAAGGAGTCAACACGTCTATGGCTACACCTTC. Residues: CASSVERSQHVYGYTF.